The 26 T cell receptor beta chains listed next were all sequenced from one sample in a study of CD8+ T cells in alopecia areata. Combined cutaneous lymph node cells underwent sorting by CD4, CD8alpha, NKG2D, NKG2ACE and additional markers. RNA extraction and reverse transcription yielded cDNA as sequencing template. Generated by immunoSEQ multiplex PCR, the TCRdb table keeps only in-frame clones and is missing some. The sample presents approximately 280,000 clones, none singletons. Sequencing was done on a sample of CD4+ T cells sorted from a lymph node. These receptors were taken from a C3H/HeJ mouse with alopecia areata. The strain bears MHC haplotype H2-k.

Concerning this clone: The gene names here belong to mouse. The read halts 4 residues ahead of the CDR3 end, with the missing end drawn from the germline J gene. The rearrangement uses TRBV31 and TRBJ2-1, with TRBD2 identical over 9 bases. After removal of 1 base from V and 3 bases from J, the junction contained 4 bases not matched to a gene. The length of the CDR3 is 15 residues. In germline, CDR1 is GKSSPN, CDR2 SITVG. CDR3 sequence reads: CAWSRTGVLYAEQFF. The CDR3 DNA, read in part, is TGTGCCTGGAGTCGGACTGGGGTCCTCTATGCT.

This clone was counted between two and nine times. The gene names given are mouse names. The read ends 4 residues early relative to the CDR3; the germline J gene fills the gap. The genes are TRBV14 and TRBJ2-3; 7 positions agree with TRBD2. The CDR3 contains 14 residues. Losses at the gene ends were 5 bases for V and 2 bases for J; bases not matched to a gene: 5. The germline CDR1 and CDR2 sequences are SGHDT and FRDEAV. The CDR3 DNA, read in part, is TGTGCCAGCAGCCCCGGGACTGCTGCAGAA. This translates into CASSPGTAAE. The CDR3 reads in full as CASSPGTAAETLYF.

Of note for this clone: The germline and genes are mouse ones. The CDR3 end is not reached by the read, which stops 4 residues before it; the germline J gene fills it in. The same CDR3 also results from other DNA sequences found in this sample. This chain uses TRBV13-3 with TRBJ1-2, with a weak D call TRBD1 (6 bases). Germline values: CDR1 NNHDY, CDR2 SYVADS. Trimming stripped 3 bases from V and 0 bases from J, with 9 bases between. The CDR3 is 14 residues long. CDR3 DNA (partial): TGTGCCAGCAGTGTGACAGGTGCAAACTCC. Its protein is CASSVTGANS. From start to end, the CDR3 is CASSVTGANSDYTF.

Worth noting for this clone: Gene names refer to mouse genes. This sample also contains other DNA sequences that code for the same CDR3. The CDR3 reads CASSQTGTTNSDYTF. The covered CDR3 bases are TGTGCCAGCAGCCAAACCGGGACAACAAACTCC. The rearrangement links TRBV2 to TRBJ1-2; D may be TRBD1 (6 bases). The read terminates 4 residues ahead of where the CDR3 ends, so the germline J gene completes it. Germline V CDR1 and CDR2: LGHNA, YSYQKL. The CDR3 sequence is 15 residues long. With 2 bases removed from V and 0 bases from J, the gap between germline ends came to 10 bases.

About this clone itself: The gene symbols are mouse symbols. The sequenced fragment ends 4 residues before the CDR3 boundary, so the rest is inferred from the germline J gene. The chain joins TRBV14 to TRBJ1-1; perhaps TRBD1 as D (6 bases). In germline, CDR1 is SGHDT, CDR2 FRDEAV. V was pared by 3 bases and J by 1 base, with 7 bases between. The CDR3 loop spans 13 amino acids. Partial CDR3 DNA: TGTGCCAGCAGTTCGGGACAAAACACA. This codes for CASSSGQNT. The whole CDR3 sequence is CASSSGQNTEVFF.

Remarks on this clone: Germline and genes here are mouse. The CDR3 end falls 4 residues outside the read, so it is completed with the germline J gene. This sequence joins TRBV13-1 and TRBJ2-3; 9 bases fit TRBD1. V gave up 2 bases and J gave up 2 bases; unmatched junction bases: 3. The CDR3 runs 15 residues. In germline, CDR1 is NSHNY, CDR2 SYGAGN. This CDR3 is CASSEGTGFAETLYF. CDR3 DNA, as far as it was read: TGTGCCAGCAGTGAGGGGACAGGGTTTGCAGAA.

Only a few counts were recorded for this clone. Germline and genes: mouse. The read ends 4 residues before the CDR3 terminus; that terminus is restored from the germline J gene. J is TRBJ2-5 and V is TRBV13-1; 10 bases are a match to TRBD1. The germline V gene has CDR1 NSHNY and CDR2 SYGAGN. This CDR3 contains 15 residues. After removal of 3 bases from V and 0 bases from J, the junction contained 1 base not matched to a gene. The CDR3 is CASSGGQGNQDTQYF. The CDR3 bases that were read are TGTGCCAGCAGTGGGGGACAGGGGAACCAAGAC.

In this sample, this clone turned up a few times. The genes and germline here are from mouse. Read sequence stops 4 residues before the CDR3 end, and the germline J gene provides the missing end. The genes are TRBV13-1 and TRBJ2-2, with a weak D call TRBD1 (5 bases). The CDR3 extends over 15 amino acids. Germline CDR1 and CDR2: NSHNY and SYGAGN. V gave up 3 bases and J gave up 0 bases, with 9 bases separating them. CDR3 sequence reads: CASSGTNPNTGQLYF. The covered CDR3 bases are TGTGCCAGCAGTGGGACAAATCCAAACACCGGG.

Note on this clone: With a much larger clone just one base away, this may be a read error. The gene names given are mouse names. Coverage ceases 4 residues before the CDR3 finishes, and the germline J gene fills in the end. Other DNA variants within this sample encode the same CDR3. J is TRBJ2-1 and V is TRBV13-1; 8 positions match TRBD2. The V gene's germline CDR1 is NSHNY and CDR2 SYGAGN. V was clipped by 0 bases and J by 3 bases; unmatched bases: 2. The CDR3 covers 15 residues. The CDR3 bases that were read are TGTGCCAGCAGTGATGCTGGGGGGAGCTATGCT. Amino acids: CASSDAGGSYA. The CDR3 reads in full as CASSDAGGSYAEQFF.

This clone was counted between two and nine times. Genes and germline come from the mouse. Coverage ceases 4 residues before the CDR3 finishes, and the germline J gene fills in the end. The same CDR3 also results from other DNA sequences found in this sample. The chain uses TRBV5 and TRBJ2-1, with 7 bases fitting TRBD2. The V gene end was trimmed by 0 bases and the J gene end by 4 bases; junction bases not matched to a gene: 3. The germline V gene encodes CDR1 LGHNA and CDR2 YNLKQL (reference sequence). There are 15 residues in the CDR3. The CDR3 here is CASSQDLGGYAEQFF. The DNA read from the CDR3 is TGTGCCAGCAGCCAAGATCTTGGGGGGTATGCT.

Comment on this clone: Gene names denote mouse genes. Incomplete CDR3 DNA: TGTGCCAGCAGTTCTCGACAGGGGGACTATGCT. Translating gives CASSSRQGDYA. The entire CDR3 is CASSSRQGDYAEQFF. The chain is built from TRBV19 and TRBJ2-1; 9 bases match TRBD1. The read halts 4 residues ahead of the CDR3 end, with the missing end drawn from the germline J gene. V dropped 4 bases and J dropped 2; count of bases not matched to a gene: 4. CDR1 and CDR2 (germline): FNHDT, SITEND (reference sequence). The CDR3 has 15 amino acids.

As regards this clone: Mouse names are used for the genes. The CDR3 extends 4 residues past the end of the read, so its final part is completed from the germline J gene. This same CDR3 is encoded by further DNA sequences in the sample. The chain links TRBV5 to TRBJ2-3; D possibly corresponds to TRBD2 (7 bases). Germline CDR1 is LGHNA and CDR2 is YNLKQL (reference sequence). The V gene lost 1 base and the J gene lost 0 bases, with 11 bases spanning the gap. CDR3 length equals 16 residues. CDR3 sequence: CASSQAGGPSAETLYF. The part of the CDR3 DNA that was read is TGTGCCAGCAGCCAAGCGGGGGGCCCTAGTGCAGAA.

In regard to this clone: Mouse names are used for the genes. Read sequence stops 4 residues before the CDR3 end, and the germline J gene provides the missing end. The V gene is TRBV5, the J gene TRBJ2-7, with a possible D match to TRBD2 (6 bases). The CDR3 contains 16 residues. Germline values: CDR1 LGHNA, CDR2 YNLKQL (reference sequence). Trimming removed 1 base at V and 0 bases at J, with 13 bases between. CDR3 DNA (partial): TGTGCCAGCAGCCAAGTGGGGTGGGGGAGCTCCTAT. This codes for CASSQVGWGSSY. The entire CDR3 reads CASSQVGWGSSYEQYF.

This clone has only a few counts. Each gene name is a mouse one. The sequence runs out 4 residues before the end of the CDR3; the remainder is reconstructed from the germline J gene. Other DNA sequences in the same sample also yield this CDR3. The chain employs TRBV19 and TRBJ2-5; 11 nucleotides match TRBD2. Germline V gene lookup returns CDR1 FNHDT and CDR2 SITEND (reference sequence). V shed 5 bases, J shed 0 bases, and the junction held 2 bases outside the gene matches. CDR3 length: 15 amino acids. The CDR3 sequence: CASSRDWGNQDTQYF. CDR3 DNA (partial): TGTGCCAGCAGCCGGGACTGGGGGAACCAAGAC.

In this sample, this clone turned up a few times. Gene names follow the mouse nomenclature. The observed sequence ends 4 residues before the CDR3 terminus, with the missing tail filled in from the germline J gene. The V call is TRBV1, the J call TRBJ1-2; 8 bases align to TRBD1. Unmatched junction bases numbered 4, after V lost 0 bases and J lost 4 bases. Germline CDR1 reads NSQYPW; CDR2 reads LRSPGD (reference sequence). The CDR3 consists of 15 residues. CDR3 DNA (partial): TGCACCTGCAGTGCAGATCAGACAGGGGCCTCC. It yields the protein CTCSADQTGAS. The CDR3 in its entirety is CTCSADQTGASDYTF.

This clone was counted only a few times. Germline and genes here are mouse. The CDR3 end lies 4 residues beyond the end of the read and is filled in from the germline J gene. This chain connects TRBV31 to TRBJ2-7; 7 nucleotides align to TRBD2. Trimming took 3 bases from V and 0 from J; bases not matched to a gene: 5. The V gene's germline CDR1 is GKSSPN and CDR2 SITVG. The CDR3 extends over 14 amino acids. CDR3 amino acids: CAWRWGVSSYEQYF. CDR3 DNA, as far as it was read: TGTGCCTGGAGGTGGGGGGTCTCCTCCTAT.

This clone has more than one count but fewer than ten. The germline and genes are mouse ones. The CDR3 end falls 4 residues outside the read, so it is completed with the germline J gene. V usage is TRBV19 and J usage is TRBJ2-2, with 7 bases lining up with TRBD1. J gave up 3 bases and V 4 bases, and 6 bases lay outside the gene matches. CDR1 FNHDT and CDR2 SITEND come from the germline V gene (reference sequence). The CDR3 has 15 amino acids. The CDR3 protein is CASSLDRADTGQLYF. Incomplete CDR3 DNA: TGTGCCAGCAGTCTCGACAGGGCTGACACCGGG.

On this clone: Mouse names are used for the genes. From the germline J gene comes the end of the CDR3, since the read stops 4 residues before it. Additional DNA sequences in this sample encode the identical CDR3. The chain carries TRBV1 and TRBJ2-3; 10 bases are a match to TRBD2. Looked up from germline, CDR1 is NSQYPW and CDR2 is LRSPGD (reference sequence). The V segment lost 4 bases and the J segment 2 bases; nucleotides outside the gene matches: 3. The CDR3 extends over 15 amino acids. The CDR3 region is CTCSGDWGSAETLYF. The covered CDR3 bases are TGCACCTGCAGTGGGGACTGGGGTTCTGCAGAA.

This clone came up a few times. Mouse gene names apply. The sequenced fragment ends 4 residues before the CDR3 boundary, so the rest is inferred from the germline J gene. This specimen includes other DNA sequences encoding the same CDR3. V is TRBV1 and J is TRBJ2-7; D is perhaps TRBD1 (5 bases). Germline V gene data show CDR1 as NSQYPW and CDR2 as LRSPGD (reference sequence). V was cut by 3 bases and J by 0 bases, with 9 bases left in between. The CDR3 has 14 amino acids. The CDR3 loop reads CTCSAQGSSYEQYF. The part of the CDR3 DNA that was read is TGCACCTGCAGTGCTCAGGGAAGCTCCTAT.

As to this clone: Mouse germline and gene names are used. The observed sequence ends 4 residues before the CDR3 terminus, with the missing tail filled in from the germline J gene. The rearrangement joins TRBV5 to TRBJ1-1; possible D gene TRBD1, 5 bases. The CDR3 covers 14 residues. With 4 bases removed from V and 1 base from J, the gap between germline ends came to 10 bases. Germline CDR1 reads LGHNA; CDR2 reads YNLKQL (reference sequence). The CDR3 DNA, read in part, is TGTGCCAGCAGCCCCCGACAGAGGAACACA. It translates to CASSPRQRNT. The whole CDR3 region reads CASSPRQRNTEVFF.

This clone turned up a few times. Genes and germline are mouse. The read ends 4 residues early relative to the CDR3; the germline J gene fills the gap. The chain recombines TRBV13-3 with TRBJ1-2; TRBD1 aligns across 7 bases. Trimming cost V 5 bases and J 4 bases; bases outside gene matches: 5. From germline, CDR1 is NNHDY and CDR2 SYVADS. This CDR3 is 13 amino acids long. CDR3 protein: CASREGARSDYTF. Partial CDR3 DNA: TGTGCCAGCAGAGAGGGGGCGCGCTCC.

The sample holds a few counts of this clone. Germline and genes here are mouse. CDR3 amino acids: CTCSDRFYNSPLYF. CDR3 bases read: TGCACCTGCAGTGACAGATTCTATAATTCGCCC. This chain links TRBV1 with TRBJ1-6; D not certain. The CDR3 end lies 3 residues beyond the end of the read and is filled in from the germline J gene. TRBJ1-6 is recorded as an ORF, its role being uncertain. CDR3 size: 14 residues. Germline CDR1 is NSQYPW and CDR2 is LRSPGD (reference sequence). V was cut by 4 bases and J by 3 bases, with 7 bases left in between.

This clone was seen a few times. Gene names denote mouse genes. The read is 4 residues too short to cover the CDR3 end, so that end is filled in from the germline J gene. The sample has other DNA sequences that encode this CDR3 too. This chain connects TRBV19 to TRBJ2-2, with no clear D. This CDR3 is 12 amino acids long. V lost 2 bases and J lost 5, with 4 bases in between. In germline, CDR1 is FNHDT, CDR2 SITEND (reference sequence). Incomplete CDR3 DNA: TGTGCCAGCAGTATGGGGACCGGG. This codes for CASSMGTG. In full, the CDR3 is CASSMGTGQLYF.

There are a few counts of this clone. Mouse germline and gene names are used. Coverage ceases 4 residues before the CDR3 finishes, and the germline J gene fills in the end. This chain joins TRBV29 and TRBJ2-7; D is possibly TRBD1 (6 bases). The CDR3 is made up of 14 amino acids. Looked up from germline, CDR1 is MSHET and CDR2 is SYDVDS. The CDR3 sequence is CASSPRDNPYEQYF. The covered CDR3 bases are TGTGCTAGCAGTCCCCGGGACAACCCTTAT.

As concerns this clone: Gene names follow the mouse nomenclature. The CDR3 end is not reached by the read, which stops 4 residues before it; the germline J gene fills it in. The V and J genes are TRBV5 and TRBJ2-1; D might be TRBD2 (6 bases). The germline V gene has CDR1 LGHNA and CDR2 YNLKQL (reference sequence). The V end lost 0 bases, the J end lost 1 base, and 10 bases lay between the germline ends. There are 16 residues in the CDR3. The CDR3 DNA, read in part, is TGTGCCAGCAGCCAAGATAACTGGGAGAACTATGCT. Amino acids: CASSQDNWENYA. The full-length CDR3 reads as CASSQDNWENYAEQFF.

To note about this clone: Here the gene names and germline are mouse. The CDR3 extends 4 residues past the end of the read, so its final part is completed from the germline J gene. The rearrangement links TRBV13-1 to TRBJ2-5; a possible D gene is TRBD1 (5 bases). The V gene's germline CDR1 is NSHNY and CDR2 SYGAGN. This CDR3 is 14 amino acids long. The CDR3 reads CASSDEGEGDTQYF. Partial CDR3 DNA: TGTGCCAGCAGTGATGAAGGGGAGGGAGAC.